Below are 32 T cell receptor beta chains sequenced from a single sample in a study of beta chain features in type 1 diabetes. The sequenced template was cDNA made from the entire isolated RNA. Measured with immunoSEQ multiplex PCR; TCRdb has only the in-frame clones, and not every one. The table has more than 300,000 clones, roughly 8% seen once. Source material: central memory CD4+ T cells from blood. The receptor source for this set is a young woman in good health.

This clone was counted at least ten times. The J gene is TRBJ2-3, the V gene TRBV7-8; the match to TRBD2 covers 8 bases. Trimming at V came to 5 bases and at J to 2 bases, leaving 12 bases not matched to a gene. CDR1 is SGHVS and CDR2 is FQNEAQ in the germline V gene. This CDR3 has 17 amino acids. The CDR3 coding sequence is TGTGCCAGCAGCGCCAGGGCAGCGGGAGTGGACACAGATACGCAGTATTTT. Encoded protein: CASSARAAGVDTDTQYF.

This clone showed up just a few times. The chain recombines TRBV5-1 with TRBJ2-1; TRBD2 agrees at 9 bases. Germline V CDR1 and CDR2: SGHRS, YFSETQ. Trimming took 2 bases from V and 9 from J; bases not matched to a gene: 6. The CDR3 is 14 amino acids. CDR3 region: CASSFYSGGGEQFF. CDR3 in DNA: TGCGCCAGCAGCTTTTATAGCGGGGGAGGTGAGCAGTTCTTC.

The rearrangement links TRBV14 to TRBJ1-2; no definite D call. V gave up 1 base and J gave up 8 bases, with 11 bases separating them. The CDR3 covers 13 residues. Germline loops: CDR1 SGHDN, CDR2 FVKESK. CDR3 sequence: CASSQGPGGGYTF. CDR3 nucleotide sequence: TGTGCCAGCAGCCAAGGTCCCGGAGGGGGCTACACCTTC.

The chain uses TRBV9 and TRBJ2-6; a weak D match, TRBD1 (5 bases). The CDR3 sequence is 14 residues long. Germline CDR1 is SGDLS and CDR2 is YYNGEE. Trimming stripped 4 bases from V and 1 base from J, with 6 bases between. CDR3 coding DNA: TGTGCCAGCAGCCCAGGGTCTGGGGCCAACGTCCTGACTTTC. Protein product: CASSPGSGANVLTF.

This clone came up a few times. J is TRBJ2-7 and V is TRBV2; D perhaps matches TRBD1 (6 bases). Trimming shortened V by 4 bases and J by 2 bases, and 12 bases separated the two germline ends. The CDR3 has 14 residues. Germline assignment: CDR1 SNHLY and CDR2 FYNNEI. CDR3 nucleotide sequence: TGTGCCAGCAGTGTGTATGGACAGACCTACGAGCAGTACTTC. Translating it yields CASSVYGQTYEQYF.

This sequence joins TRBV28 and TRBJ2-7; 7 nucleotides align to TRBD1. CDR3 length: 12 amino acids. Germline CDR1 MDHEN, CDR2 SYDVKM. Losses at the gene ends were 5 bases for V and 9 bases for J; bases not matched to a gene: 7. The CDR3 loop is CASSRQGFGQYF. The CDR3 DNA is TGTGCCAGCAGTAGACAGGGTTTCGGGCAGTACTTC.

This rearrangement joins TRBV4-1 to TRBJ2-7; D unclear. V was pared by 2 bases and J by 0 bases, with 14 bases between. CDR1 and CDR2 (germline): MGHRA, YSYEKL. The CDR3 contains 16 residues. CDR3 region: CASSQSTAMLSYEQYF. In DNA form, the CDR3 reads TGCGCCAGCAGCCAATCGACCGCAATGCTCTCCTACGAGCAGTACTTC.

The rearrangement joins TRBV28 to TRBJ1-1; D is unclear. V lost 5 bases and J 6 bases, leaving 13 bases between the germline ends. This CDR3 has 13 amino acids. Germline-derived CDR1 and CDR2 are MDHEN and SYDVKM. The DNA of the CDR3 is TGTGCCAGCAGTCCCGCCCGGAGGGCTGAAGCTTTCTTT. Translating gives CASSPARRAEAFF.

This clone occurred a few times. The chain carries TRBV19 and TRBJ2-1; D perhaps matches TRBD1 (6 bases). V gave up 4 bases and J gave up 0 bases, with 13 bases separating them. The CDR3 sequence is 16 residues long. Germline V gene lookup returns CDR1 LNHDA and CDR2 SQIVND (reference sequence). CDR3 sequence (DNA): TGTGCCAGTAGTACGAGGGGGATGAGCTCCTACAATGAGCAGTTCTTC. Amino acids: CASSTRGMSSYNEQFF.

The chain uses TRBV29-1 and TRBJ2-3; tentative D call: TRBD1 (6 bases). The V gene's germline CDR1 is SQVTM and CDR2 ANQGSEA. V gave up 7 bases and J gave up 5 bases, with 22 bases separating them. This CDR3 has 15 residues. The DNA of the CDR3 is TGCAGCGCCGCCGCTGACAGGAAGGGCCGAGATACGCAGTATTTT. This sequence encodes CSAAADRKGRDTQYF.

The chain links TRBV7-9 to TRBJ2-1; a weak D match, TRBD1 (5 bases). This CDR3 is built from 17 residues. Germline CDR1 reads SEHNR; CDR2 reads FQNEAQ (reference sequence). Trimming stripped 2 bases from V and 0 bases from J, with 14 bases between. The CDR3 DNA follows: TGTGCCAGCAGCTTATCAGGGAAGGGCTTCTCCTACAATGAGCAGTTCTTC. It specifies CASSLSGKGFSYNEQFF. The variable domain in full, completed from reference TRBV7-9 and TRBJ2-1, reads DTGVSQNPRHKITKRGQNVTFRCDPISEHNRLYWYRQTLGQGPEFLTYFQNEAQLEKSRLLSDRFSAERPKGSFSTLEIQRTEQGDSAMYLCASSLSGKGFSYNEQFFGPGTRLTVL.

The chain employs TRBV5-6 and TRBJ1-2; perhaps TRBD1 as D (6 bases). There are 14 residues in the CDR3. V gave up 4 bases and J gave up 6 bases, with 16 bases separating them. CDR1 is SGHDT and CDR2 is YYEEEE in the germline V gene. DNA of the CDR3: TGTGCCAGCAGCAGCACGATTCCAGGGGATGGCTACACCTTC. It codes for CASSSTIPGDGYTF.

This chain's CDR3 is CASSQDRREQYF. CDR3 sequence (DNA): TGTGCCAGCTCACAGGACAGGCGGGAGCAGTACTTC. The V call is TRBV18, the J call TRBJ2-7; 7 bases are shared with TRBD1. From germline, CDR1 is KGHSH and CDR2 LQKENI. The V gene end was trimmed by 4 bases and the J gene end by 7 bases; junction bases not matched to a gene: 4. This CDR3 is built from 12 residues.

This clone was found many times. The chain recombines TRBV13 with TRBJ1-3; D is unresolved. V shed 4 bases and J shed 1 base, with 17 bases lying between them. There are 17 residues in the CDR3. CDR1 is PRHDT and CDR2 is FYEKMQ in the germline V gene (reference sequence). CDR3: CASSSGLISWSGNTIYF. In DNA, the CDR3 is TGTGCCAGCAGCTCGGGTTTGATCAGTTGGTCTGGAAACACCATATATTTT.

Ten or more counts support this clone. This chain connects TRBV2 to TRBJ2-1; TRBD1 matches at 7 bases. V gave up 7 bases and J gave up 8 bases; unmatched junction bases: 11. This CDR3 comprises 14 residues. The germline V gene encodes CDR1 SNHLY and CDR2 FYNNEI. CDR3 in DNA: TGTGCCAGCAAACAGGGGTCCACCATCCATGAGCAGTTCTTC. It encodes CASKQGSTIHEQFF.

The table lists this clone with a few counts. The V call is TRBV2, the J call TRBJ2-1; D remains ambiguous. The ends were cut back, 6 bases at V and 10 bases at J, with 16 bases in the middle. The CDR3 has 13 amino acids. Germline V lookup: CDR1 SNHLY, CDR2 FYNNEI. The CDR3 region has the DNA TGTGCCAGCAGCACGGACCCGCTCGAGGAGCAGTTCTTC. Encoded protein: CASSTDPLEEQFF.

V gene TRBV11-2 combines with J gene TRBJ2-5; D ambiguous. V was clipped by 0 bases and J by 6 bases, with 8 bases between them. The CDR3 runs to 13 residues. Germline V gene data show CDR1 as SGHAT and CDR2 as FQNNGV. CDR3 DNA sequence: TGTGCCAGCAGCTTAGAATTACCTCAGACCCAGTACTTC. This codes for CASSLELPQTQYF.

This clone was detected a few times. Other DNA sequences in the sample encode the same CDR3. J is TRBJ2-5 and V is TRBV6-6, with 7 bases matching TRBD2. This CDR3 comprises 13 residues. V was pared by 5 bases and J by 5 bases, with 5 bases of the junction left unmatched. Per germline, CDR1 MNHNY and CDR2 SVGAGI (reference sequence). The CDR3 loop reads CASSVSGRETQYF. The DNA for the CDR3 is TGTGCCAGCAGTGTTAGCGGGCGGGAGACCCAGTACTTC.

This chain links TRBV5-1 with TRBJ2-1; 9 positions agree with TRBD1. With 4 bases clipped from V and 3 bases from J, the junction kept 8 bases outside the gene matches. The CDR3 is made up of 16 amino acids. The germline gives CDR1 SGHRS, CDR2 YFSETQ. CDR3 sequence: CASSLGQGLRYNEQFF. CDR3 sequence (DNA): TGCGCCAGCAGCCTAGGACAGGGGCTGCGCTACAATGAGCAGTTCTTC.

DNA for the CDR3: TGTGCCAGCAGCCCTGGCTCTAGAAGGCAGTACTTC. It translates to CASSPGSRRQYF. This chain links TRBV14 with TRBJ2-5; no clear D gene. Trimming took 4 bases from V and 11 from J, leaving 14 bases between them. The V gene's germline CDR1 is SGHDN and CDR2 FVKESK. The length of the CDR3 is 12 residues.

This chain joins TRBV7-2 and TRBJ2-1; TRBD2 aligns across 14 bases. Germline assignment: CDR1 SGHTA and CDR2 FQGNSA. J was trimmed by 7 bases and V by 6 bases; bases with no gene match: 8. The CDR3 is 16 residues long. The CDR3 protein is CASRPLGTSGRNEQFF. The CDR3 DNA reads TGTGCCAGCAGGCCCCTTGGGACTAGCGGGAGAAATGAGCAGTTCTTC.

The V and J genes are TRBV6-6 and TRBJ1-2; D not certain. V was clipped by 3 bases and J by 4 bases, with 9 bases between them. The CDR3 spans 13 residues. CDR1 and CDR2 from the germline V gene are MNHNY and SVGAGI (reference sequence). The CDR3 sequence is CASSYGYTYGYTF. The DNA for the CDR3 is TGTGCCAGCAGTTATGGGTACACCTATGGCTACACCTTC.

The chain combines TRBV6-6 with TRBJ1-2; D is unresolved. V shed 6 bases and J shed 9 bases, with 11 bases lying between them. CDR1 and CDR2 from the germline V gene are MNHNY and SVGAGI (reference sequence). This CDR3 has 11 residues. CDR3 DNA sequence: TGTGCCAGCAGAGCAAGAGATAGCTACACCTTC. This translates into CASRARDSYTF.

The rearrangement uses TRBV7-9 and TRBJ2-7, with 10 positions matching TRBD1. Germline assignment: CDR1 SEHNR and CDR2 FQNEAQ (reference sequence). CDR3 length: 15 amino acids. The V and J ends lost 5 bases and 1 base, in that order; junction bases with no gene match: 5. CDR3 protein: CASSRGTGVSYEQYF. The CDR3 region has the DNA TGTGCCAGCAGCCGCGGGACAGGGGTATCCTACGAGCAGTACTTC.

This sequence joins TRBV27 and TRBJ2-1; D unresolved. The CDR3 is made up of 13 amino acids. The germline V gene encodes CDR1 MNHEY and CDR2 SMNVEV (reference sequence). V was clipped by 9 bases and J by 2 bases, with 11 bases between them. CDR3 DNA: TGTGCCAGTCACGGCGAAACCTACAATGAGCAGTTCTTC. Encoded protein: CASHGETYNEQFF.

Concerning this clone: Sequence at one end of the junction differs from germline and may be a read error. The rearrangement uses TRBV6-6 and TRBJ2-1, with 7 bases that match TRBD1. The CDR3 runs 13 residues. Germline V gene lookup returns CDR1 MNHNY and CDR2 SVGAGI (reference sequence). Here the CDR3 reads CAISAGQEDEQFF. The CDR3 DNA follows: TGTGCCATCAGTGCTGGACAGGAGGATGAGCAGTTCTTC.

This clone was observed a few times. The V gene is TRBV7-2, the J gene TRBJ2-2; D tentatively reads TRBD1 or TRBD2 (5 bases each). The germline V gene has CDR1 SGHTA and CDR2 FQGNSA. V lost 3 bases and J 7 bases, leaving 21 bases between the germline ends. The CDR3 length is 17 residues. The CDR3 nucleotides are TGTGCCAGCAGCTTCTTTGGTCGGGTAGGGACGGTCGGGGAGCTGTTTTTT. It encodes CASSFFGRVGTVGELFF.

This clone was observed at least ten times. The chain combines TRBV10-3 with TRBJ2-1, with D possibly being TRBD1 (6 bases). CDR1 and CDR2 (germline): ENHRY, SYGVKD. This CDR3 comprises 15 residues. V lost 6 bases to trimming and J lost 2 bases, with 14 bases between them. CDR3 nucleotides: TGTGCCATCAGGCCGGGACACCTTACCTACAATGAGCAGTTCTTC. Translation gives CAIRPGHLTYNEQFF.

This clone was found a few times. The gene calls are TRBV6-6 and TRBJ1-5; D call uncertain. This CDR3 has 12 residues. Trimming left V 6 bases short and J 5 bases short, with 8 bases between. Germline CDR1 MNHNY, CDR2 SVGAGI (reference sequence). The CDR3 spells CASRDGDQPQHF. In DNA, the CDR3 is TGTGCCAGCAGGGACGGGGATCAGCCCCAGCATTTT.

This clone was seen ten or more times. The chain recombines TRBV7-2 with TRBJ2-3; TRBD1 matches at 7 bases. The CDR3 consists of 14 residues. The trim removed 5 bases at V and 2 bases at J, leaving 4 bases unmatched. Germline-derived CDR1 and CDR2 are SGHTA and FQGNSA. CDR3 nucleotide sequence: TGTGCCAGCAGCCGACAGGGTCCCACAGATACGCAGTATTTT. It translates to CASSRQGPTDTQYF.

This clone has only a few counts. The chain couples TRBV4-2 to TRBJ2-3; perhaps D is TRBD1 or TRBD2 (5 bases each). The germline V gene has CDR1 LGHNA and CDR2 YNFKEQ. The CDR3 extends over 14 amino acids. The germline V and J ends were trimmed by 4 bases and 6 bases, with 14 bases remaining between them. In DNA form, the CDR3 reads TGTGCCAGCAGCCCGAATTGGGGCGGGGATACGCAGTATTTT. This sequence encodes CASSPNWGGDTQYF.

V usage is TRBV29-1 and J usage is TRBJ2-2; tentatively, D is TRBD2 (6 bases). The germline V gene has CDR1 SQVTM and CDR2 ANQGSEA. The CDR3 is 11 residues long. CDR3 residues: CIGGGAGELFF. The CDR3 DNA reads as TGCATTGGAGGAGGGGCCGGGGAGCTGTTTTTT.